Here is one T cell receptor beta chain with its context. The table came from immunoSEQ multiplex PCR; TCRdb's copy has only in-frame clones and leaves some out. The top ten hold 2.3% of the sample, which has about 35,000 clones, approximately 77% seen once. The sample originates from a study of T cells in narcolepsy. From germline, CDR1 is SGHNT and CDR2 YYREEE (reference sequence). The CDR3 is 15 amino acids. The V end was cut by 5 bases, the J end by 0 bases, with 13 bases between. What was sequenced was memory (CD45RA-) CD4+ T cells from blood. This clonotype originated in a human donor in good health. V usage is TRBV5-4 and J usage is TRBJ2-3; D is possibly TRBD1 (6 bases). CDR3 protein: CASSIGQSSTDTQYF. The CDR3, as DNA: TGTGCCAGCAGTATCGGACAGTCTAGCACAGATACGCAGTATTTT.